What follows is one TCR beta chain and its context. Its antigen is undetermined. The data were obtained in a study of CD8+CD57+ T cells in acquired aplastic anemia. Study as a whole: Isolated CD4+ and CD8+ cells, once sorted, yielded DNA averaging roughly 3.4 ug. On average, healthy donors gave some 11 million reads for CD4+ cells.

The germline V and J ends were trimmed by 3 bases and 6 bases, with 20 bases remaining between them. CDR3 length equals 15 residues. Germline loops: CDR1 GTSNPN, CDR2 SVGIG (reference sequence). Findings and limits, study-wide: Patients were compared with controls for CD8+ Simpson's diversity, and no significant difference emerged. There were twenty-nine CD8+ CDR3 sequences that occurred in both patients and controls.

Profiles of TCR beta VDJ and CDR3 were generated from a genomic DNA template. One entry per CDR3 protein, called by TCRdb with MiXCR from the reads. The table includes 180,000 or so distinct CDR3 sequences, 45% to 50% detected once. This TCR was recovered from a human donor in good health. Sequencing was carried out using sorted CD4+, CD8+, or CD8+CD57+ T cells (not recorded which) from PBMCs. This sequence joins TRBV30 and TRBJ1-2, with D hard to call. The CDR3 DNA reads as TGTGCCTGGAGCGCTACCGTCTGGGGAGGGAATGGCTACACCTTC. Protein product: CAWSATVWGGNGYTF.